One T cell receptor beta chain is described in this entry. The antigen is unknown. Sequenced by immunoSEQ multiplex PCR; TCRdb stores in-frame clones only, minus some. Counted here are approximately 94,000 clones, around 84% occurring once; the ten biggest clones make up around 25%. Focal radiation plus CTLA-4 blockade with ipilimumab was given to patients with chemo-refractory metastatic non-small-cell lung cancer. This sample is drawn from a study of radiotherapy plus CTLA-4 blockade in lung cancer. Study results and limitations: Dynamics of early blood T cell clones, together with interferon-beta, were reportedly the best predictors of response.

The sequencing used peripheral blood, collected from a patient treated with radiotherapy plus ipilimumab. The TCR originated in a human donor with non-small cell lung cancer that progressed on radiotherapy plus ipilimumab.

In nucleotides, the CDR3 is TGTGCCAGCAGTCACCGCAGGAACACTGAAGCTTTCTTT. It translates to CASSHRRNTEAFF. The chain carries TRBV11-3 and TRBJ1-1; D gene uncertain. CDR1 SGHNT and CDR2 YENEEA come from the germline V gene. The CDR3 spans 13 residues. V was trimmed by 6 bases and J by 1 base, leaving 9 bases between them.